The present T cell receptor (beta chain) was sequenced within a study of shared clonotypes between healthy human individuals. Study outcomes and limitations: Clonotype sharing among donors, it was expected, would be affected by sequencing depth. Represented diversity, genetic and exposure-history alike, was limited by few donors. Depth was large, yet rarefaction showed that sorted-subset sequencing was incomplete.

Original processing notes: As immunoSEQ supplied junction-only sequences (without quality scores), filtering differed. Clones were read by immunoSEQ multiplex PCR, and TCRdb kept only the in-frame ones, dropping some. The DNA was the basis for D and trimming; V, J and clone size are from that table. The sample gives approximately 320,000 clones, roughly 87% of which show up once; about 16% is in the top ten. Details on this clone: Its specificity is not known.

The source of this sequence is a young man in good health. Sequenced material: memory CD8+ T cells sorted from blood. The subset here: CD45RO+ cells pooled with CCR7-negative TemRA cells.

In DNA, the CDR3 is TGTGCCAGCAGCACCTCAGGGAAGGGGCTGGCGGAGACCCAGTACTTC. Residues: CASSTSGKGLAETQYF. The chain recombines TRBV7-9 with TRBJ2-5; D possibly corresponds to TRBD1 (5 bases). In germline, CDR1 is SEHNR, CDR2 FQNEAQ (reference sequence). This CDR3 is 16 amino acids long. Deletions cut 5 bases from V and 5 bases from J, with 21 bases between.